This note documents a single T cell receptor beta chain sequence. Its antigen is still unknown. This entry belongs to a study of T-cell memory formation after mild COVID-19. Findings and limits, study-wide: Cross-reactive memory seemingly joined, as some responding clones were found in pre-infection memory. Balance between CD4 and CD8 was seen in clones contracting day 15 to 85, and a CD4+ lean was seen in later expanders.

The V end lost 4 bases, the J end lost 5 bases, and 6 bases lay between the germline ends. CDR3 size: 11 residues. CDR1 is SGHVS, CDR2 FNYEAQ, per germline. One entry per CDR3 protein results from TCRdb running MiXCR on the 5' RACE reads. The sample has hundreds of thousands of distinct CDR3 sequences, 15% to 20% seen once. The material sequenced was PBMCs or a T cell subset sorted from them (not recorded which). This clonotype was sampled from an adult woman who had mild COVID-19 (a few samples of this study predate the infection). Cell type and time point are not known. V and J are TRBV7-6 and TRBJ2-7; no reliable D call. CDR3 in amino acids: CASSSGHEQYF. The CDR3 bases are TGTGCCAGCAGCTCAGGACACGAGCAGTACTTC.